This paragraph covers one T cell receptor (beta chain) sequence. Its antigen is not known. The data stem from a study of T cells after yellow fever vaccination. TCRdb recomputed calls from the 5' RACE reads with MiXCR, one row per CDR3 protein. This table has about 580,000 distinct CDR3 sequences, around 17% appearing once. V was shortened by 8 bases and J by 0 bases, with 17 bases between the two germline ends. The CDR3 has 16 residues. Germline CDR1 SEHNR, CDR2 FQNEAQ (reference sequence). Study-wide points: Among all clonotypes, a small share was observed in both CD4 and CD8 compartments.

The chain employs TRBV7-9 and TRBJ1-3; D gene ambiguous. Sequenced here: PBMCs, sampled 5 days after the first yellow fever vaccination. The clonotype originates from a man aged 18-30 years who received the YFV17D yellow fever vaccine. CDR3 in amino acids: CASGTVVRVSGNTIYF. As DNA, the CDR3 is TGTGCCAGCGGAACCGTCGTCCGGGTCTCTGGAAACACCATATATTTT.